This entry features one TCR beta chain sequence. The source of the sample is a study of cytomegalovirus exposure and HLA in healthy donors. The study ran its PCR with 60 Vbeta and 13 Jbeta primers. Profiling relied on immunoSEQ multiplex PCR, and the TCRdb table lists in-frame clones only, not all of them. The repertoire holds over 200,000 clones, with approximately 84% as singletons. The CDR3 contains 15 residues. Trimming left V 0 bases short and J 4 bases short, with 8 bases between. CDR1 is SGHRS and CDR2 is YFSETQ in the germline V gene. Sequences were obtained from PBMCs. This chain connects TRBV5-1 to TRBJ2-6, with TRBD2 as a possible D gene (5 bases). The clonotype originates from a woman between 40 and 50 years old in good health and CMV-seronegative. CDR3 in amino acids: CASSLGGPGANVLTF. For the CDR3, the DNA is TGCGCCAGCAGCTTGGGAGGGCCCGGGGCCAACGTCCTGACTTTC. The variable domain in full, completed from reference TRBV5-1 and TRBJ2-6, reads KAGVTQTPRYLIKTRGQQVTLSCSPISGHRSVSWYQQTPGQGLQFLFEYFSETQRNKGNFPGRFSGRQFSNSRSEMNVSTLELGDSALYLCASSLGGPGANVLTFGAGSRLTVL.